Below, one T cell receptor (beta chain) is given with its context. The antigen remains undetermined. For the second PCR, which ran for about 6 to 11 cycles, a sample-barcoded 5' primer and a J-beta primer mix were used. TCRdb processed the 5' RACE reads anew with MiXCR; each CDR3 protein has one entry. This sample has about 780,000 distinct CDR3 sequences; under 30% occur once, and the top ten carry about 3%. This record comes from a study of blood T cells in healthy people across ages. Background on the study: Using template switching, researchers captured about one barcoded beta molecule for each two T cells. Study results and caveats: CMV status of donors was unknown, possibly confounding expanded clonotype changes. A greater number of naive CD4+ cells and higher diversity distinguished long-lived donors from aged donors.

CDR3 length: 15 residues. From germline, CDR1 is SGHVS and CDR2 FNYEAQ. Between the trimmed V and J ends, which lost 3 bases and 0 bases, there was a span of 9 bases. The data were also submitted as part of a second study, on T cells of mothers and their children. From that study: A few healthy Caucasian mothers, along with their six children, served as the donors.

This TCR came from a boy aged 5-17 years in good health. The rearrangement links TRBV7-6 to TRBJ1-3; D not certain. Sequenced input: blood. The CDR3 reads CASSLSDRSGNTIYF. In nucleotides, the CDR3 is TGTGCCAGCAGCTTGAGCGATCGCTCTGGAAACACCATATATTTT.